These 18 T cell receptor beta chains were all obtained from the same sample, sequenced in a study of regulatory T cells in long-lasting Graves disease. Stated time point: persistent/refractory GD, antithyroid drugs over 5 years with positive TRAb. RNA from PBMCs was the source of the TCR library. With iRepertoire HTBI primers and Arm-PCR of CDR3 regions, TCR beta libraries were built. A single record per CDR3 protein comes from TCRdb applying MiXCR to the multiplex PCR reads. The sample has more than 650,000 distinct CDR3 sequences; around 32% are singletons. The sample here was peripheral blood mononuclear cells (PBMCs), taken when the disease was refractory, from a patient treated with antithyroid drugs. Receptor source: a female donor with Graves disease.

The chain uses TRBV6-2 or TRBV6-3 and TRBJ1-1; 8 nucleotides match TRBD1. The germline V gene encodes CDR1 MNHEY and CDR2 SVGEGT. With V trimmed by 8 bases and J by 3 bases, 14 bases remained unmatched. This CDR3 has 16 amino acids. The CDR3 sequence: CASQGPGRGQDTEAFF. Here the CDR3 DNA reads TGTGCCAGCCAGGGTCCGGGCAGGGGGCAGGACACTGAAGCTTTCTTT.

The chain has TRBV5-1 and TRBJ1-2; D not certain. CDR1 and CDR2 from the germline V gene are SGHRS and YFSETQ. The CDR3 consists of 15 residues. V was cut by 5 bases and J by 4 bases, with 18 bases left in between. In DNA, the CDR3 is TGCGCCAGCAGGGAGAGGGCTTTGGCCTTCTATGGCTACACCTTC. Its protein is CASRERALAFYGYTF.

The chain employs TRBV2 and TRBJ2-2; no reliable D call. The CDR3 spans 15 residues. CDR1 is SNHLY, CDR2 FYNNEI, per germline. Trimming shortened V by 3 bases and J by 5 bases, and 13 bases separated the two germline ends. CDR3 residues: CASSDEKIRTGELFF. The CDR3 DNA sequence: TGTGCCAGCAGTGATGAGAAAATAAGGACCGGGGAGCTGTTTTTT.

This clonotype was seen only a few times. CDR3 loop: CASSLKWGAAQPQHF. The CDR3 DNA reads as TGTGCCAGCAGTTTAAAGTGGGGGGCGGCTCAGCCCCAGCATTTT. V and J are TRBV28 and TRBJ1-5; D might be TRBD1 (6 bases). This CDR3 spans 15 amino acids. The V and J ends lost 2 bases and 6 bases respectively, with 14 bases between them. CDR1 is MDHEN and CDR2 is SYDVKM in the germline V gene.

This clonotype was detected ten times or more. The chain is built from TRBV5-1 and TRBJ1-1, with D perhaps matching TRBD1 (6 bases). The length of the CDR3 is 15 residues. CDR1 SGHRS and CDR2 YFSETQ come from the germline V gene. V shed 4 bases and J shed 1 base, with 14 bases lying between them. CDR3: CASSPNRASNTEAFF. The CDR3 coding sequence is TGCGCCAGCAGCCCGAACAGGGCTTCGAACACTGAAGCTTTCTTT.

The chain employs TRBV4-1 and TRBJ2-5; 7 bases are shared with TRBD2. Per germline, CDR1 MGHRA and CDR2 YSYEKL. The CDR3 is made up of 14 amino acids. Trimming at V came to 0 bases and at J to 5 bases, leaving 3 bases not matched to a gene. CDR3 DNA: TGCGCCAGCAGCCAAGAGGGAGGGGAGGAGACCCAGTACTTC. This encodes CASSQEGGEETQYF.

This clonotype has a handful of counts. The chain links TRBV20-1 to TRBJ2-3; TRBD2 aligns across 8 bases. Per the germline V gene, CDR1 is DFQATT and CDR2 is SNEGSKA (reference sequence). This CDR3 has 15 residues. Trimming took 6 bases from V and 1 from J; bases not matched to a gene: 9. The chain's CDR3 is CSAQGLVLGTDTQYF. In DNA, the CDR3 is TGCAGTGCGCAGGGACTAGTTCTGGGCACAGATACGCAGTATTTT.

The rearrangement joins TRBV7-9 to TRBJ2-7; TRBD2 might be the D (6 bases). V was trimmed by 8 bases and J by 0 bases, leaving 11 bases between them. CDR1 SEHNR and CDR2 FQNEAQ come from the germline V gene (reference sequence). The CDR3 loop spans 13 amino acids. The CDR3 region has the DNA TGTGCCAGCGAGGGGAGGAGCTCCTACGAGCAGTACTTC. This encodes CASEGRSSYEQYF.

The rearrangement links TRBV29-1 to TRBJ1-2; D unresolved. Germline lookup yields CDR1 SQVTM and CDR2 ANQGSEA. V lost 3 bases and J lost 0, with 8 bases in between. The CDR3 loop spans 13 amino acids. The CDR3 bases are TGCAGCGTTGAGACGGGGTCTAACTATGGCTACACCTTC. Translating it yields CSVETGSNYGYTF.

This clonotype was recorded many times. The chain joins TRBV6-2 or TRBV6-3 to TRBJ1-1; 8 bases line up with TRBD1. The CDR3 is made up of 14 amino acids. V gave up 5 bases and J gave up 1 base; unmatched junction bases: 3. Germline V gene data show CDR1 as MNHEY and CDR2 as SVGEGT. The CDR3 DNA reads TGTGCCAGCAGTCGGACAGGGAGGAACACTGAAGCTTTCTTT. Its protein is CASSRTGRNTEAFF.

This clonotype was seen more than once but under ten times. CDR3 sequence (DNA): TGTGCCAGCAGCCCTGGGTCAGCAAGGGGCAATCAGCCCCAGCATTTT. Translation gives CASSPGSARGNQPQHF. The rearrangement links TRBV12-3 or TRBV12-4 to TRBJ1-5, with no clear D. V was shortened by 6 bases and J by 2 bases, with 17 bases between the two germline ends. The CDR3 spans 16 residues.

The V gene is TRBV6-1, the J gene TRBJ1-5, with TRBD1 matching 9 bases. This CDR3 has 15 residues. With V trimmed by 6 bases and J by 4 bases, 7 bases remained unmatched. Looked up from germline, CDR1 is MNHNS and CDR2 is SASEGT. In DNA, the CDR3 is TGTGCCAGCAGCCTTACGACAGGGGGGAATCAGCCCCAGCATTTT. It is translated as CASSLTTGGNQPQHF.

Only a few counts were recorded for this clonotype. This rearrangement joins TRBV7-3 to TRBJ2-1; maybe TRBD2 (6 bases). Germline V lookup: CDR1 SGHTA, CDR2 FQGTGA. CDR3 size: 14 residues. V was pared by 5 bases and J by 10 bases, with 18 bases between. CDR3 protein: CASSPNWGGVEQFF. In DNA form, the CDR3 reads TGTGCCAGCAGCCCCAACTGGGGCGGGGTAGAGCAGTTCTTC.

This clonotype was picked up a small number of times. The rearrangement uses TRBV20-1 and TRBJ1-2; D is unclear. CDR3 length: 12 residues. V lost 7 bases and J 4 bases, leaving 13 bases between the germline ends. In germline, CDR1 is DFQATT, CDR2 SNEGSKA (reference sequence). The CDR3 sequence is CSDYEGVYGYTF. CDR3 DNA: TGCAGTGACTACGAGGGAGTCTATGGCTACACCTTC.

The chain employs TRBV4-1 and TRBJ1-5; no firm D call. V lost 2 bases to trimming and J lost 7 bases, with 15 bases between them. Looked up from germline, CDR1 is MGHRA and CDR2 is YSYEKL. The CDR3 loop spans 15 amino acids. The CDR3 coding sequence is TGCGCCAGCAGCCAACTTGGGCTTGAGAACCAGCCCCAGCATTTT. Its translation: CASSQLGLENQPQHF.

The chain joins TRBV7-3 to TRBJ1-1, with D uncertain. The V gene lost 2 bases and the J gene lost 0 bases, with 10 bases spanning the gap. The CDR3 length is 15 residues. Germline CDR1 reads SGHTA; CDR2 reads FQGTGA. CDR3 DNA sequence: TGTGCCAGCAGCTTAGGACCCTTCATGAACACTGAAGCTTTCTTT. This sequence encodes CASSLGPFMNTEAFF.

In this sample, this clonotype turned up once. The J gene is TRBJ1-4, the V gene TRBV2; D is unclear. There are 17 residues in the CDR3. Germline V gene data show CDR1 as SNHLY and CDR2 as FYNNEI. V dropped 8 bases and J dropped 0 bases, with 19 bases sitting between them. CDR3 loop: CASGSSSFLATNEKLFF. As DNA, the CDR3 is TGTGCCAGCGGCAGTAGCAGTTTCCTTGCAACTAATGAAAAACTGTTTTTT.

This clonotype appeared a few times. This chain links TRBV12-5 with TRBJ2-7; D could derive from TRBD1 or TRBD2 (5 bases each). The CDR3 has 14 amino acids. The germline V and J ends were trimmed by 1 base and 3 bases, with 10 bases remaining between them. Germline CDR1 LGHNT, CDR2 FRNRAP. The CDR3 spells CASGLAGTSYEQYF. CDR3 DNA: TGTGCTAGTGGTTTGGCCGGGACCAGCTACGAGCAGTACTTC.